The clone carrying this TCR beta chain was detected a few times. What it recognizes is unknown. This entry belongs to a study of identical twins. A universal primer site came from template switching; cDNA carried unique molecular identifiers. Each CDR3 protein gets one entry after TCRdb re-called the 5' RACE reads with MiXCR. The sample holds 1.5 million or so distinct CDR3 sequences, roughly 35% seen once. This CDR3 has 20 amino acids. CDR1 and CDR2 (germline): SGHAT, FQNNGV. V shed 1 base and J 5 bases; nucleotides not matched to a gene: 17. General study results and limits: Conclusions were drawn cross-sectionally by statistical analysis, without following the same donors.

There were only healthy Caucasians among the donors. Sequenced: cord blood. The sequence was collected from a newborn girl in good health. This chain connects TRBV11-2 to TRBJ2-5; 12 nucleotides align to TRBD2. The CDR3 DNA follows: TGTGCCAGCAGCTTAGGAGTTCGACTAGCGGGAGCGACAGGGCGGGAGACCCAGTACTTC. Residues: CASSLGVRLAGATGRETQYF. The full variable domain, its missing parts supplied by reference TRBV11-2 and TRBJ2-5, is EAGVAQSPRYKIIEKRQSVAFWCNPISGHATLYWYQQILGQGPKLLIQFQNNGVVDDSQLPKDRFSAERLKGVDSTLKIQPAKLEDSAVYLCASSLGVRLAGATGRETQYFGPGTRLLVL.